The rows below give T cell receptor beta chains drawn from one sample of a study of shared clonotypes between healthy human individuals. The repertoire was sequenced with immunoSEQ multiplex PCR; TCRdb's copy has only in-frame clones and lacks some. This table has some 1.4 million clones, 95% to 97% appearing once. Input material: naive CD4+ T cells sorted from blood. These receptors all stem from a man in his thirties or forties in good health. CDR3s include the opening cysteine and the closing phenylalanine or tryptophan. The D gene is left open where the match is weak. Clone size appears in some rows only: once, few, many, or a class for an expanded clone.

-	TRBV7-9	-	TRBJ2-7	TGTGCCAGCAGCTTAGCGGACGGGGCCTACGAGCAGTACTTC	CASSLADGAYEQYF
-	TRBV7-9	TRBD2	TRBJ2-2	TGTGCCAGCAGCTCCCGAGGACTAGCGGATAACACCGGGGAGCTGTTTTTT	CASSSRGLADNTGELFF
-	TRBV27	-	TRBJ2-2	TGTGCCAGCAGTTTATCGAGAGGTTCCACCGGGGAGCTGTTTTTT	CASSLSRGSTGELFF
-	TRBV6-1	-	TRBJ2-7	TGTGCCAGCACTGTAGTCTACGAGCAGTACTTC	CASTVVYEQYF
-	TRBV28	TRBD2	TRBJ2-4	TGTGCCAGCAGTTTCGTCTTTGGGGGGGGAGCCAAAAACATTCAGTACTTC	CASSFVFGGGAKNIQYF
-	TRBV7-9	-	TRBJ1-2	TGTGCCAGCAGCCTCATAGGTGGGGGAAATGGCTACACCTTC	CASSLIGGGNGYTF
-	TRBV2	-	TRBJ2-2	TGTGCCAGCAGTGAATACAGGAACACCGGGGAGCTGTTTTTT	CASSEYRNTGELFF
-	TRBV28	TRBD2	TRBJ2-1	TGTGCCAGCATGACTAGCGGGAGGGTTAATGAGCAGTTCTTC	CASMTSGRVNEQFF
-	TRBV5-1	-	TRBJ2-2	TGCGCCAGCAGCCCTGACTTGAACACCGGGGAGCTGTTTTTT	CASSPDLNTGELFF
once	TRBV7-8	-	TRBJ1-1	TGTGCCAGCAGTGGCGAAGGAAGAGGCACTGAAGCTTTCTTT	CASSGEGRGTEAFF
-	TRBV5-1	-	TRBJ2-1	TGCGCCAGCAGCTCGTACAGGGACTACAATGAGCAGTTCTTC	CASSSYRDYNEQFF
-	TRBV2	TRBD1	TRBJ1-1	TGTGCCAGCGAGGGACAGGGGGCAACTGAAGCTTTCTTT	CASEGQGATEAFF
once	TRBV30	TRBD2	TRBJ2-7	TGTGCCTGGAGCGGACCTCGGGGCAAGGCTAGCGGATCGGGCGAGCAGTACTTC	CAWSGPRGKASGSGEQYF
-	TRBV20-1	TRBD2	TRBJ2-7	TGCAGTGCTGGGGGGGGGAACGAGCAGTACTTC	CSAGGGNEQYF
-	TRBV5-1	TRBD1	TRBJ1-4	TGCGCCAGCAGCTCAGATGGACAGGGGAGTGAAAAACTGTTTTTT	CASSSDGQGSEKLFF
-	TRBV9	-	TRBJ1-5	TGTGCCAGCAGCGTCTTCCCCCGGACAGCCAGCAATCAGCCCCAGCATTTT	CASSVFPRTASNQPQHF
-	TRBV5-4	TRBD1	TRBJ2-3	TGTGCCAGCAGCTTTCCGGGACAGAGCACAGATACGCAGTATTTT	CASSFPGQSTDTQYF
-	TRBV6-5	-	TRBJ1-2	TGTGCCAGCAGCCTCACAGGGTTCGGTGGCTACACCTTC	CASSLTGFGGYTF
-	TRBV7-2	TRBD2	TRBJ2-1	TGTGCCAGCAGGCTTCCGGGACTAGCGGGGAATGAGCAGTTCTTC	CASRLPGLAGNEQFF
-	TRBV10-2	TRBD1	TRBJ1-2	TGCGCCAGCAGTGAGACAGGGGATCGCTATGGCTACACCTTC	CASSETGDRYGYTF
-	TRBV5-6	-	TRBJ2-3	TGTGCCAGCAGCGTGTCAGGGACAGATACGCAGTATTTT	CASSVSGTDTQYF
-	TRBV28	-	TRBJ2-3	TGTGCCACCCGCGTGGGAGGAGCCACAGATACGCAGTATTTT	CATRVGGATDTQYF
-	TRBV9	-	TRBJ2-3	TGTGCCAGCAGCACCCGGACCCACTTTTCCGATACGCAGTATTTT	CASSTRTHFSDTQYF
-	TRBV9	-	TRBJ2-7	TGTGCCAGCAGCGTAGAAGGTTCCTTTCTCTACGAGCAGTACTTC	CASSVEGSFLYEQYF
-	TRBV11-3	-	TRBJ1-4	TGTGCCAGCAGCCCACCAAGGGGGGCCTCACGGCCTAATGAAAAACTGTTTTTT	CASSPPRGASRPNEKLFF
-	TRBV9	TRBD2	TRBJ2-1	TGTGCCAGCAGCGTAGTGGGTGCGGGAGTTGAGCAGTTCTTC	CASSVVGAGVEQFF
-	TRBV11-3	-	TRBJ2-7	TGTGCCAGCAGCTTCTCGGGGGCGGGGGAGCAGTACTTC	CASSFSGAGEQYF
few	TRBV4-2	-	TRBJ1-4	TGTGCCAGCAGCCAAGATGGAGGGAACGAAAAACTGTTTTTT	CASSQDGGNEKLFF
-	TRBV4-2	-	TRBJ2-7	TGTGCCAGCAGCCAAGAACGTTTTGGGGGATACTACGAGCAGTACTTC	CASSQERFGGYYEQYF
-	TRBV5-4	-	TRBJ2-2	TGTGCCAGCAGCCCTAGAGGGGGGCCAGGCCCCGGGGAGCTGTTTTTT	CASSPRGGPGPGELFF
-	TRBV30	TRBD1	TRBJ2-3	TGTGCCTGGAGAGGGGGCCAGACCCCCACAGATACGCAGTATTTT	CAWRGGQTPTDTQYF
-	TRBV10-3	TRBD2	TRBJ2-1	TGTGCCATCAGTGATAGCGGGAGTCGGGATGAGCAGTTCTTC	CAISDSGSRDEQFF
-	TRBV5-1	TRBD2	TRBJ2-1	TGCGCCAGCAGCTTAAGAGCGGGAATCCGGGAGCAGTTCTTC	CASSLRAGIREQFF
once	TRBV11-1	-	TRBJ2-1	TGTGCCAGCAGCTTAGGGGGGACAAATAACAATGAGCAGTTCTTC	CASSLGGTNNNEQFF
-	TRBV12-5	TRBD2	TRBJ2-1	TGTGCTAGTGGCCAAACTAGCGGAGGGCCATACAATGAGCAGTTCTTC	CASGQTSGGPYNEQFF
-	TRBV7-2	-	TRBJ2-1	TGTGCCAGCAGCTTAGTCGGGGCACGGACCTACAATGAGCAGTTCTTC	CASSLVGARTYNEQFF
-	TRBV18	TRBD2	TRBJ2-1	TGTGCCAGCTCACCACAGGCGGGAGCATTGCCCTACAATGAGCAGTTCTTC	CASSPQAGALPYNEQFF
-	TRBV6-1	-	TRBJ2-7	TGTGCCAGCAGGATGGGGCAGGGGAGCTACGAGCAGTACTTC	CASRMGQGSYEQYF
once	TRBV7-8	-	TRBJ1-1	TGTGCCAGCAGCTTAGTTTACTGGGGCGAAATGAACACTGAAGCTTTCTTT	CASSLVYWGEMNTEAFF
-	TRBV6-5	-	TRBJ1-5	TGTGCCAGCAGTTACTCGAAGGGGGATCAGCCCCAGCATTTT	CASSYSKGDQPQHF
-	TRBV7-9	TRBD2	TRBJ2-1	TGTGCCAGCAGCTTTAGCGGGAGCGTCTACAATGAGCAGTTCTTC	CASSFSGSVYNEQFF
-	TRBV5-1	TRBD1	TRBJ2-1	TGCGCCAGCAGCCCGGGGACCAGGGGACAGGGGGCGGTTGAGCAGTTCTTC	CASSPGTRGQGAVEQFF
-	TRBV30	-	TRBJ2-5	TGTGCCTGGAGTCGCGTGGGAAGGTACCAAGAGACCCAGTACTTC	CAWSRVGRYQETQYF
-	TRBV18	-	TRBJ2-7	TGTGCCAGCTCAACCAGGGGCCGAGGAAACGAGCAGTACTTC	CASSTRGRGNEQYF
-	TRBV5-1	-	TRBJ2-1	TGCGCCAGCAGTCTCGTTGGAGGGGATGAGCAGTTCTTC	CASSLVGGDEQFF
-	TRBV11-2	-	TRBJ1-1	TGTGCCAGCAGCCTACGGCTGTCCCCACAGAATTTGAACACTGAAGCTTTCTTT	CASSLRLSPQNLNTEAFF
-	TRBV9	TRBD2	TRBJ2-1	TGTGCCAGCAGCCCCCTGGTTAGCGGGAGTTTTAATGAGCAGTTCTTC	CASSPLVSGSFNEQFF
few	TRBV7-8	TRBD1	TRBJ2-2	TGTGCCAGCAGCTTACGGACAGGGGGGAACACCGGGGAGCTGTTTTTT	CASSLRTGGNTGELFF
-	TRBV18	TRBD2	TRBJ2-3	TGTGCCAGCTCACCGATGCCCGGGAGGAACACAGATACGCAGTATTTT	CASSPMPGRNTDTQYF
-	TRBV7-3	-	TRBJ2-1	TGTGCCAGCAGCTTACACCCTCGACCCGCCTCCTACAATGAGCAGTTCTTC	CASSLHPRPASYNEQFF
-	TRBV6-4	TRBD1	TRBJ2-7	TGTGCCAGCAGTGCTGGGACAGGGGGTGGTAGGCAGTACTTC	CASSAGTGGGRQYF
-	TRBV27	TRBD2	TRBJ2-7	TGTGCCAGCAGTCACTCCGGGACTAGCGGGATTTCCTACGAGCAGTACTTC	CASSHSGTSGISYEQYF
-	TRBV5-1	TRBD1	TRBJ1-5	TGCGCCAGCAGTCCCGGGACAGGGGAGCCCCAGCATTTT	CASSPGTGEPQHF
-	TRBV5-4	TRBD2	TRBJ2-2	TGTGCCAGCTCGAGTAGCGGGATCCCCACCGGGGAGCTGTTTTTT	CASSSSGIPTGELFF
-	TRBV18	-	TRBJ1-5	TGTGCCAGCTCACCACCGCCGGACAGATTTAGCAATCAGCCCCAGCATTTT	CASSPPPDRFSNQPQHF